This entry lists 6 T cell receptor beta chains sequenced from one sample in a study of T cell repertoires in cytomegalovirus infection. In TCRdb, the reads were re-called with MiXCR into one record per CDR3 protein. The sample shows roughly 730,000 distinct CDR3 sequences, about 30% of them seen only once. For these receptors, no antigen is known. Source: cultured PBMCs, taken from culture after CMV antigen stimulation. Receptors originate from a human donor in good health (CMV status not recorded). Some clones in this sample may be carry-over from other donors' samples.

This chain uses TRBV29-1 with TRBJ2-5; TRBD2 aligns across 9 bases. The junction had 25 bases not matched to a gene; V was cut back by 4 bases and J by 1 base. Germline lookup yields CDR1 SQVTM and CDR2 ANQGSEA. CDR3 length: 21 residues. CDR3 DNA sequence: TGCAGCGTTGTAGTGGGGGTAATGGGGACTAGCCTATCCGGGTCCCAAGAGACCCAGTACTTC. The encoded protein is CSVVVGVMGTSLSGSQETQYF.

The chain has TRBV18 and TRBJ2-3; D ambiguous. The CDR3 length is 14 residues. Trimming shortened V by 6 bases and J by 2 bases, and 12 bases separated the two germline ends. Germline V gene data show CDR1 as KGHSH and CDR2 as LQKENI. CDR3 residues: CASSPPDNTDTQYF. The CDR3 DNA is TGTGCCAGCTCCCCCCCCGATAACACAGATACGCAGTATTTT.

Here the CDR3 reads CASSTPNRGTETQYF. The CDR3 DNA sequence: TGTGCCAGTAGTACCCCGAACAGGGGGACGGAGACCCAGTACTTC. This rearrangement joins TRBV19 to TRBJ2-5; TRBD1 aligns across 8 bases. The CDR3 is 15 residues long. In germline, CDR1 is LNHDA, CDR2 SQIVND (reference sequence). With V trimmed by 4 bases and J by 5 bases, 9 bases remained unmatched.

This clonotype was observed at least ten times. The rearrangement links TRBV7-2 to TRBJ2-5; maybe TRBD2 (7 bases). Germline CDR1 is SGHTA and CDR2 is FQGNSA. The CDR3 totals 15 residues. Trimming pared 5 bases from V and 5 bases from J, leaving 18 bases between. CDR3 residues: CASSPEGGQVETQYF. The CDR3 DNA sequence: TGTGCCAGCAGCCCGGAGGGGGGGCAGGTCGAGACCCAGTACTTC.

This clonotype was observed a few times. The chain combines TRBV6-2 or TRBV6-3 with TRBJ2-7, with D possibly being TRBD1 (5 bases). CDR3 size: 14 residues. Deletions cut 5 bases from V and 5 bases from J, with 16 bases between. CDR1 MNHEY and CDR2 SVGEGT come from the germline V gene. CDR3 region: CASSPVRVLHEQYF. In DNA, the CDR3 is TGTGCCAGCAGTCCGGTCAGGGTTCTACACGAGCAGTACTTC.

Concerning this clonotype: The junction differs from germline at one of its ends, possibly a read error. V usage is TRBV7-6 and J usage is TRBJ2-1, with 7 bases fitting TRBD1. The germline CDR1 and CDR2 sequences are SGHVS and FNYEAQ. The CDR3 length is 14 residues. Here the CDR3 reads CASSSRNRGNQQFF. CDR3 coding DNA: TGTGCCAGCAGCTCACGTAACAGGGGCAATCAGCAGTTCTTC.